This T cell receptor beta chain originates from a study of T cell repertoires in cytomegalovirus infection. Overall study context: Newly reported HLA-C-restricted and thoroughly characterized HLA-B-restricted CMV epitopes were employed. Matching HLA type, along with CMV infection, was indicated by public TCR beta signatures.

General study results and limits: CMV-specific HLA-C-restricted TCR beta clonotypes dominated the ex vivo response. People with CMV and the relevant HLA were identified by cumulative public TCR beta family frequency.

This CDR3 comprises 15 residues. Germline V gives CDR1 SGDLS, CDR2 YYNGEE. V lost 0 bases to trimming and J lost 0 bases, with 10 bases between them. MiXCR, run by TCRdb on the reads, gives a single entry per CDR3 protein. The sample includes 90,000 to 120,000 distinct CDR3 sequences, roughly 40% of them seen just once. To note about this clonotype: Its antigen remains unknown.

This specimen consisted of CD8+ T cells from cultured PBMCs, obtained from culture after CMV antigen stimulation. The TCR originated in a human donor in good health (CMV status not recorded). Some clones in this sample may be carry-over from other donors' samples. The chain uses TRBV9 and TRBJ2-7; perhaps TRBD2 as D (5 bases). The CDR3 sequence is CASSVEERSSYEQYF. CDR3 nucleotide sequence: TGTGCCAGCAGCGTAGAGGAGCGGTCCTCCTACGAGCAGTACTTC. The whole variable domain, filled in from reference TRBV9 and TRBJ2-7, reads DSGVTQTPKHLITATGQRVTLRCSPRSGDLSVYWYQQSLDQGLQFLIQYYNGEERAKGNILERFSAQQFPDLHSELNLSSLELGDSALYFCASSVEERSSYEQYFGPGTRLTVT.